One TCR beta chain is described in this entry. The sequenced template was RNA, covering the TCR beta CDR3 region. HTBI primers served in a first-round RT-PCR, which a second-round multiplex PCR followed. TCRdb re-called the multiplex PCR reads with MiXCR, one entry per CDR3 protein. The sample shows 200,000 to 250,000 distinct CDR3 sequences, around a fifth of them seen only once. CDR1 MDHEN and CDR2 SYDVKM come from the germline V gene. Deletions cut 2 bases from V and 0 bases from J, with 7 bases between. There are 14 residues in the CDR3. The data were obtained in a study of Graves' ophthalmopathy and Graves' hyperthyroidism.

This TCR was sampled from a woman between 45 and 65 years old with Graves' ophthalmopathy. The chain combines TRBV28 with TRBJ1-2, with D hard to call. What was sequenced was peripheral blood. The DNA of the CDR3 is TGTGCCAGCAGTTTACGGGTTACTAACTATGGCTACACCTTC. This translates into CASSLRVTNYGYTF.